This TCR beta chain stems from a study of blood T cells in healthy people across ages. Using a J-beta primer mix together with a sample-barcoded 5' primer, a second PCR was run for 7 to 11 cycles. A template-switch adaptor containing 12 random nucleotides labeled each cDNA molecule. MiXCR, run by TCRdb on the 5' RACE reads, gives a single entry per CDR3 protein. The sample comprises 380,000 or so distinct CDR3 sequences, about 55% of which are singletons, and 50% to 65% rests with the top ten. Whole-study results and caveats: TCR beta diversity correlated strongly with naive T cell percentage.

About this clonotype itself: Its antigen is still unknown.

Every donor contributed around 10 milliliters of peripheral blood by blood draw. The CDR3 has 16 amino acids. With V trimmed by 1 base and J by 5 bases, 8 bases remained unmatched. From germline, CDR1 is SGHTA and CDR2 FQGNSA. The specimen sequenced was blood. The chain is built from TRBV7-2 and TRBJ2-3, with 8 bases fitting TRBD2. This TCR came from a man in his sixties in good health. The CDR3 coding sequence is TGTGCCAGCAGCTTAGGGATCCGGCGGGAGGTAGATACGCAGTATTTT. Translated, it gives CASSLGIRREVDTQYF.